This T cell receptor beta chain was obtained from a study of blood T cell repertoires in COVID-19. At the level of the study: Material from acute and convalescent COVID-19 was sourced from the United States, Italy and Spain. In each case, the material was cDNA or gDNA derived from T cells, B-cell-depleted T cells, or PBMCs.

There are 14 residues in the CDR3. Between the trimmed V and J ends, which lost 3 bases and 1 base, there was a span of 10 bases. Germline V CDR1 and CDR2: DFQATT, SNEGSKA (reference sequence). Original analysis: Nucleated cell number was recorded as an estimate derived from reference gene primer amplification. Assay used: immunoSEQ multiplex PCR; TCRdb lists only in-frame clones, some missing. From that table come the V and J calls and clone size; the DNA was used to work out D and trimming. The sample lists roughly 250,000 clones, 81% seen once, with around 3.2% in the top ten. The V gene is TRBV20-1, the J gene TRBJ1-5; possibly TRBD1 for D (6 bases). The sample taken for sequencing was peripheral blood. The source is a woman aged 55-70 years with active or convalescent COVID-19. CDR3 DNA: TGCAGTGCTAGTCGGGACACAAGCAATCAGCCCCAGCATTTT. Amino acid sequence: CSASRDTSNQPQHF.